These T cell receptor beta chains were read from a single sample in a study of beta chain features in type 1 diabetes. Produced via immunoSEQ multiplex PCR; TCRdb's table is partial and in-frame only. The table includes about 660,000 clones, more than 13% detected once. Sequencing used naive CD4+ T cells from blood. These receptors came from a man aged 18-30 years with type 1 diabetes. The CDR3 runs from the conserved cysteine through the conserved F or W. Fields, in order: D gene, clone size, J gene, V gene, CDR3 DNA, CDR3 protein. A D gene is named only where the DNA matches it firmly. Not all rows give a size; the values are once, few, many and, for expanded clones, a class.

TRBD1 few TRBJ1-2 TRBV2 TGTGCCAGCATCTCGACAGGGGATGGCTACACCTTC CASISTGDGYTF
. . TRBJ2-1 TRBV20-1 TGCAGTGCTATGAGGGGCAATGAGCAGTTCTTC CSAMRGNEQFF
. few TRBJ2-3 TRBV18 TGTGCCAGCTCACCACTCCCTACGCAGTATTTT CASSPLPTQYF
. . TRBJ1-5 TRBV4-2 TGTGCCAGCAGCCAAGATGTAGGGCAGCCCCAGCATTTT CASSQDVGQPQHF
. . TRBJ1-2 TRBV18 TGTGCCAGCTCACCACGGGTCGCAGGGGATGGCTACACCTTC CASSPRVAGDGYTF
. . TRBJ2-5 TRBV7-9 TGTGCCAGCAGCTTGACGGGGGCCCAAGAGACCCAGTACTTC CASSLTGAQETQYF
TRBD2 . TRBJ2-7 TRBV30 TGTGCCTGGAGTGGAGCTAGCGGGCCCGGCGAGCAGTACTTC CAWSGASGPGEQYF
. . TRBJ2-2 TRBV25-1 TGTGCCAGCGGATTGACAGGAAACACCGGGGAGCTGTTTTTT CASGLTGNTGELFF
. once TRBJ1-1 TRBV7-8 TGTGCCAGCAGTAGGCGGGACCTGAACACTGAAGCTTTCTTT CASSRRDLNTEAFF
TRBD1 . TRBJ2-1 TRBV29-1 TGCAGCTCTGAAATAATGACAGGGGGCAATGAGCAGTTCTTC CSSEIMTGGNEQFF
TRBD2 . TRBJ2-7 TRBV25-1 TGTGCCAGCAGTGAGCAAACTAGCGGGTGGTCCGATGAGCAGTACTTC CASSEQTSGWSDEQYF
. few TRBJ2-7 TRBV30 TGTGCCTGGAGTGCTCCCCTCGTGGGGCCCACCGTCTACGAGCAGTACTTC CAWSAPLVGPTVYEQYF
. . TRBJ1-2 TRBV7-9 TGTGCCAGCAGTGTCTCGGACTATGGCTACACCTTC CASSVSDYGYTF
. few TRBJ2-4 TRBV6-5 TGTGCCAGCAGTTATGGGGTTCAAGCCAAAAACATTCAGTACTTC CASSYGVQAKNIQYF
TRBD2 few TRBJ2-3 TRBV4-3 TGCGCCAGCAGCCGGGTTCCGGGACTAGCGGGGGGTCATACGCAGTATTTT CASSRVPGLAGGHTQYF